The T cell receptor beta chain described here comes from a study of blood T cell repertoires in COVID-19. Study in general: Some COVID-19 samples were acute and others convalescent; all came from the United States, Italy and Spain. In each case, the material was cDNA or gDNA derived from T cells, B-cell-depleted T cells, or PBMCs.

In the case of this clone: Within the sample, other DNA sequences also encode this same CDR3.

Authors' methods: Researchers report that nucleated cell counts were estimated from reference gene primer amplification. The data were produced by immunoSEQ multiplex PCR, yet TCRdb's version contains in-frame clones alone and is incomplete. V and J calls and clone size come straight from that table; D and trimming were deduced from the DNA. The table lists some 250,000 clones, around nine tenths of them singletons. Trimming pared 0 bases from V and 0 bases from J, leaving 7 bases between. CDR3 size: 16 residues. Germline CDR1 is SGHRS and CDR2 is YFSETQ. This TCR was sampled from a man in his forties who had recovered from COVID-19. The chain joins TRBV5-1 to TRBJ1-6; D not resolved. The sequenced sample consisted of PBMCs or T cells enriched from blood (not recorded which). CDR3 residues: CASSLDGSSYNSPLHF. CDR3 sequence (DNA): TGCGCCAGCAGCTTGGATGGGAGCTCCTATAATTCACCCCTCCACTTT.